What follows are 13 T cell receptor beta chains derived from one specimen sequenced in a study of OX40 agonist ivuxolimab in advanced cancers. Data came from immunoSEQ multiplex PCR; TCRdb stores just in-frame clones and leaves some out. The data contain roughly 70,000 clones, approximately 80% of them singletons. The specimen comprised CD4+ or CD8+ T cells sorted from blood, sampled in a trial of the OX40 agonist ivuxolimab. All receptors come from an adult with an advanced solid tumor such as melanoma, head and neck, liver or kidney cancer.

This chain joins TRBV6-6 and TRBJ1-2; the match to TRBD1 covers 10 bases. Germline-derived CDR1 and CDR2 are MNHNY and SVGAGI (reference sequence). This CDR3 is built from 14 residues. The V and J ends lost 8 bases and 4 bases, in that order; junction bases with no gene match: 7. The CDR3 DNA is TGTGCCAGCGCGGGACAGGGGAAAGGCTATGGCTACACCTTC. Translating gives CASAGQGKGYGYTF.

The V gene is TRBV2, the J gene TRBJ1-5; D remains ambiguous. Trimming pared 7 bases from V and 2 bases from J, leaving 6 bases between. This CDR3 is built from 12 residues. Germline loops: CDR1 SNHLY, CDR2 FYNNEI. The CDR3 sequence: CASTIGNQPQHF. Written as DNA, the CDR3 is TGTGCCAGCACGATAGGCAATCAGCCCCAGCATTTT.

CDR3 bases: TGTGCCAGCAGCGTCAACTCGGGAAACACCATATATTTT. Translated: CASSVNSGNTIYF. The rearrangement joins TRBV9 to TRBJ1-3; D unresolved. Trimming left V 2 bases short and J 4 bases short, with 7 bases between. This CDR3 spans 13 amino acids. Looked up from germline, CDR1 is SGDLS and CDR2 is YYNGEE.

The J gene is TRBJ1-1, the V gene TRBV7-6; 7 bases fit TRBD1. The CDR3 totals 15 residues. V lost 0 bases and J lost 7; bases outside the gene matches: 8. Looked up from germline, CDR1 is SGHVS and CDR2 is FNYEAQ. The CDR3 spells CASSLAKGARGEAFF. The CDR3 region has the DNA TGTGCCAGCAGCTTAGCGAAGGGGGCTAGAGGTGAAGCTTTCTTT. The variable domain in full, with the rest retrieved from reference TRBV7-6 and TRBJ1-1, is GAGVSQSPRYKVTKRGQDVALRCDPISGHVSLYWYRQALGQGPEFLTYFNYEAQQDKSGLPNDRFSAERPEGSISTLTIQRTEQRDSAMYRCASSLAKGARGEAFFGQGTRLTVV.

This chain connects TRBV6-5 to TRBJ1-6; D not resolved. The CDR3 covers 15 residues. In germline, CDR1 is MNHEY, CDR2 SVGAGI. With 11 bases removed from V and 0 bases from J, the gap between germline ends came to 14 bases. The CDR3 protein is CARLAGSSYNSPLHF. The CDR3 nucleotides read TGTGCCCGACTGGCCGGTAGCTCCTATAATTCACCCCTCCACTTT.

This rearrangement joins TRBV15 to TRBJ2-7, with TRBD2 matching over 7 bases. Germline values: CDR1 LNHNV, CDR2 YYDKDF (reference sequence). V trimming: 1 base; J trimming: 0 bases; junction bases outside the gene matches: 3. This CDR3 has 15 residues. CDR3 DNA sequence: TGTGCCACCAGCAGAGGAGCGGGGAGCTCCTACGAGCAGTACTTC. It encodes CATSRGAGSSYEQYF.

V is TRBV5-4 and J is TRBJ2-1, with 10 bases fitting TRBD2. Germline CDR1 is SGHNT and CDR2 is YYREEE (reference sequence). J lost 5 bases, V lost 4 bases, and 15 bases had no gene match. This CDR3 has 18 residues. The chain's CDR3 is CASSPIGSGGARNNEQFF. The CDR3 DNA follows: TGTGCCAGCAGCCCTATAGGAAGCGGGGGGGCGCGTAACAATGAGCAGTTCTTC. The whole variable domain, remainder taken from reference TRBV5-4 and TRBJ2-1, is ETGVTQSPTHLIKTRGQQVTLRCSSQSGHNTVSWYQQALGQGPQFIFQYYREEENGRGNFPPRFSGLQFPNYSSELNVNALELDDSALYLCASSPIGSGGARNNEQFFGPGTRLTVL.

This clone appeared a single time. DNA of the CDR3: TGCGCCAGCAGCGAATTGTCCGGGACGAACAATGAGCAGTTCTTC. Protein product: CASSELSGTNNEQFF. V gene TRBV5-1 combines with J gene TRBJ2-1; D may match TRBD1 or TRBD2 (5 bases each). This CDR3 has 15 amino acids. The V gene's germline CDR1 is SGHRS and CDR2 YFSETQ. Trimming stripped 4 bases from V and 5 bases from J, with 16 bases between.

CDR3 sequence reads: CASSEGISGNTIYF. DNA of the CDR3: TGTGCCAGCAGCGAAGGCATCTCCGGAAACACCATATATTTT. The rearrangement uses TRBV7-9 and TRBJ1-3; D remains ambiguous. CDR1 is SEHNR, CDR2 FQNEAQ, per germline (reference sequence). CDR3 size: 14 residues. The germline V and J ends were trimmed by 5 bases and 4 bases, with 12 bases remaining between them.

This clone was seen once. V is TRBV5-1 and J is TRBJ1-1; D is uncertain. The V and J ends lost 2 bases and 2 bases respectively, with 10 bases between them. CDR1 SGHRS and CDR2 YFSETQ come from the germline V gene. This CDR3 has 14 residues. The CDR3 is CASSFLRENTEAFF. The CDR3 region has the DNA TGCGCCAGCAGCTTCCTAAGGGAAAACACTGAAGCTTTCTTT.

The sample holds a few counts of this clone. The J gene is TRBJ1-4, the V gene TRBV7-2, with D possibly TRBD1 on 5 matching bases. Looked up from germline, CDR1 is SGHTA and CDR2 is FQGNSA. Between the trimmed V and J ends, which lost 5 bases and 2 bases, there was a span of 15 bases. The CDR3 extends over 16 amino acids. CDR3 sequence reads: CASSALRGGTNEKLFF. CDR3 in DNA: TGTGCCAGCAGCGCCCTAAGGGGTGGTACTAATGAAAAACTGTTTTTT.

The V gene is TRBV18, the J gene TRBJ1-5; D is uncertain. Trimming cost V 5 bases and J 5 bases, with 10 bases left between them. This CDR3 spans 13 amino acids. CDR1 KGHSH and CDR2 LQKENI come from the germline V gene. CDR3: CASSSQDYQPQHF. The CDR3 region has the DNA TGTGCCAGCTCATCGCAGGATTATCAGCCCCAGCATTTT.

V is TRBV5-1 and J is TRBJ2-2; D is undetermined. Deletions cut 0 bases from V and 10 bases from J, with 10 bases between. Germline V gives CDR1 SGHRS, CDR2 YFSETQ. The CDR3 sequence is 13 residues long. The CDR3 coding sequence is TGCGCCAGCAGCTTGGAATGGGTTTCGGAGCTGTTTTTT. This sequence encodes CASSLEWVSELFF. The full variable domain, with the rest looked up from reference TRBV5-1 and TRBJ2-2, is KAGVTQTPRYLIKTRGQQVTLSCSPISGHRSVSWYQQTPGQGLQFLFEYFSETQRNKGNFPGRFSGRQFSNSRSEMNVSTLELGDSALYLCASSLEWVSELFFGEGSRLTVL.